A single sample gave rise to the 20 T cell receptor beta chains below, sequenced in a study of control samples from healthy donors and cancer patients. Data came from immunoSEQ multiplex PCR; TCRdb stores just in-frame clones and leaves some out. The sample shows about 130,000 clones, 75% to 95% of them seen only once. Input material: blood. These receptor sequences come from a man between 18 and 29 years old in good health.

V is TRBV9 and J is TRBJ1-1, with 8 bases fitting TRBD1. The germline gives CDR1 SGDLS, CDR2 YYNGEE. The CDR3 covers 15 residues. The V segment lost 4 bases and the J segment 6 bases; nucleotides outside the gene matches: 11. The CDR3 sequence: CASSSRTGMGSEAFF. CDR3 DNA: TGTGCCAGCAGCTCGAGGACAGGGATGGGCTCTGAAGCTTTCTTT.

The V and J genes are TRBV6-1 and TRBJ1-2; unclear D gene. CDR1 and CDR2 from the germline V gene are MNHNS and SASEGT. CDR3 length: 13 residues. Trimming removed 3 bases from V and 3 bases from J, with 8 bases in between. The CDR3, as DNA: TGTGCCAGCAGTGACAGACCGCACTATGGCTACACCTTC. Translation: CASSDRPHYGYTF.

This chain joins TRBV25-1 and TRBJ1-1; TRBD1 might be the D (5 bases). Trimming cost V 2 bases and J 2 bases, with 12 bases left between them. Germline loops: CDR1 MGHDK, CDR2 SYGVNS. This CDR3 contains 15 residues. The CDR3 nucleotides read TGTGCCAGCAGTGAACATACAGGCGCCAACACTGAAGCTTTCTTT. Its translation is CASSEHTGANTEAFF.

This chain joins TRBV2 and TRBJ1-6; D uncertain. There are 15 residues in the CDR3. Germline lookup yields CDR1 SNHLY and CDR2 FYNNEI. V was clipped by 6 bases and J by 3 bases, with 12 bases between them. CDR3 sequence reads: CASSPRRYYNSPLHF. In DNA form, the CDR3 reads TGTGCCAGCAGCCCGAGAAGGTACTATAATTCACCCCTCCACTTT.

The CDR3 is CASRSYRGANNEQFF. DNA of the CDR3: TGCGCCAGCAGATCCTATCGGGGTGCTAACAATGAGCAGTTCTTC. The chain joins TRBV4-1 to TRBJ2-1, with D possibly being TRBD2 (5 bases). V lost 6 bases and J lost 5, with 17 bases in between. The CDR3 consists of 15 residues. Germline assignment: CDR1 MGHRA and CDR2 YSYEKL.

The chain uses TRBV6-5 and TRBJ1-5, with D possibly TRBD1 on 5 matching bases. Germline V gene lookup returns CDR1 MNHEY and CDR2 SVGAGI. Trimming removed 5 bases from V and 6 bases from J, with 17 bases in between. This CDR3 contains 15 residues. The CDR3 DNA follows: TGTGCCAGCAGTCTGGTGGAGGGTAGGGGTCAGCCCCAGCATTTT. The encoded protein is CASSLVEGRGQPQHF.

This sequence joins TRBV11-2 and TRBJ2-7, with 15 bases aligning to TRBD2. Germline CDR1 reads SGHAT; CDR2 reads FQNNGV. V shed 5 bases and J 0 bases; nucleotides not matched to a gene: 8. CDR3 length equals 18 residues. The CDR3 is CASSPGLAGGENSYEQYF. The CDR3 nucleotides are TGTGCCAGCAGCCCGGGACTAGCGGGGGGCGAGAACTCCTACGAGCAGTACTTC.

The J gene is TRBJ1-2, the V gene TRBV5-1; 8 nucleotides match TRBD1. The CDR3 runs to 14 residues. The germline CDR1 and CDR2 sequences are SGHRS and YFSETQ. V lost 4 bases and J lost 9; bases outside the gene matches: 11. The CDR3 here is CASSLQDRVSSYTF. For the CDR3, the DNA is TGCGCCAGCAGCCTCCAGGACAGGGTGTCGAGCTACACCTTC.

The CDR3 DNA sequence: TGTGCCAGCAGGGCGGACAGGGCCCGCGCCAAAAACATTCAGTACTTC. Its translation: CASRADRARAKNIQYF. The J gene is TRBJ2-4, the V gene TRBV2; 8 positions agree with TRBD1. Per germline, CDR1 SNHLY and CDR2 FYNNEI. This CDR3 has 16 residues. With 6 bases clipped from V and 1 base from J, the junction kept 8 bases outside the gene matches. The variable domain in full, with the rest retrieved from reference TRBV2 and TRBJ2-4, is EPEVTQTPSHQVTQMGQEVILRCVPISNHLYFYWYRQILGQKVEFLVSFYNNEISEKSEIFDDQFSVERPDGSNFTLKIRSTKLEDSAMYFCASRADRARAKNIQYFGAGTRLSVL.

V gene TRBV12-5 combines with J gene TRBJ1-1; 9 bases align to TRBD1. The germline V gene has CDR1 LGHNT and CDR2 FRNRAP. The CDR3 runs 16 residues. J gave up 1 base and V 4 bases, and 7 bases lay outside the gene matches. The CDR3 DNA is TGTGCTAGTGGTTCGGGACAGGGAAGGAGGAACACTGAAGCTTTCTTT. It yields the protein CASGSGQGRRNTEAFF. Full variable domain (missing parts from reference TRBV12-5 and TRBJ1-1): DARVTQTPRHKVTEMGQEVTMRCQPILGHNTVFWYRQTMMQGLELLAYFRNRAPLDDSGMPKDRFSAEMPDATLATLKIQPSEPRDSAVYFCASGSGQGRRNTEAFFGQGTRLTVV.

The V gene is TRBV30, the J gene TRBJ2-7, with 7 bases lining up with TRBD1. The CDR3 extends over 14 amino acids. With V trimmed by 3 bases and J by 3 bases, 8 bases remained unmatched. Germline CDR1 GTSNPN, CDR2 SVGIG (reference sequence). The DNA for the CDR3 is TGTGCCTGGAGCTTGACAGGGCTCTTCTACGAGCAGTACTTC. Translation: CAWSLTGLFYEQYF.

This rearrangement joins TRBV5-1 to TRBJ2-6; D might be TRBD1 (5 bases). This CDR3 has 19 residues. Germline V gene lookup returns CDR1 SGHRS and CDR2 YFSETQ. V dropped 0 bases and J dropped 0 bases, with 16 bases sitting between them. The CDR3 bases are TGCGCCAGCAGCTTGGTCACAGGCGGCGCCCCCTCTGGGGCCAACGTCCTGACTTTC. Translation: CASSLVTGGAPSGANVLTF.

The chain carries TRBV12-3 or TRBV12-4 and TRBJ1-1; D gene ambiguous. With 6 bases removed from V and 6 bases from J, the gap between germline ends came to 5 bases. CDR3 length: 10 amino acids. CDR3 in DNA: TGTGCCAGCAGCACTTCTGAAGCTTTCTTT. This sequence encodes CASSTSEAFF.

The J gene is TRBJ1-1, the V gene TRBV10-2, with D uncertain. Germline V gene lookup returns CDR1 WSHSY and CDR2 SAAADI. V was trimmed by 4 bases and J by 5 bases, leaving 8 bases between them. This CDR3 spans 12 amino acids. The CDR3 sequence: CASSAERTEAFF. DNA of the CDR3: TGCGCCAGCAGTGCAGAGAGGACTGAAGCTTTCTTT.

CDR3 nucleotide sequence: TGTGCCAGCAGCCGGGGTGACACTAACTATGGCTACACCTTC. Translation: CASSRGDTNYGYTF. This chain connects TRBV4-2 to TRBJ1-2, with unresolved D. The CDR3 is 14 amino acids. V was shortened by 4 bases and J by 0 bases, with 9 bases between the two germline ends. The germline CDR1 and CDR2 sequences are LGHNA and YNFKEQ.

The J gene is TRBJ2-2, the V gene TRBV6-4; D possibly corresponds to TRBD2 (6 bases). Trimming took 0 bases from V and 4 from J, leaving 18 bases between them. This CDR3 has 18 residues. Germline loops: CDR1 MRHNA, CDR2 SNTAGT. The CDR3: CASSDSIVGGSGTGELFF. For the CDR3, the DNA is TGTGCCAGCAGTGACTCAATAGTAGGAGGGTCTGGCACCGGGGAGCTGTTTTTT.

V usage is TRBV11-3 and J usage is TRBJ2-7, with D possibly matching TRBD2 (6 bases). The V gene's germline CDR1 is SGHNT and CDR2 YENEEA. This CDR3 has 17 amino acids. V was pared by 0 bases and J by 0 bases, with 15 bases between. The CDR3 reads CASSLDKAGLPSYEQYF. CDR3 in DNA: TGTGCCAGCAGCTTAGATAAGGCGGGACTTCCCTCCTACGAGCAGTACTTC. The full variable domain, completed using reference TRBV11-3 and TRBJ2-7, is EAGVVQSPRYKIIEKKQPVAFWCNPISGHNTLYWYLQNLGQGPELLIRYENEEAVDDSQLPKDRFSAERLKGVDSTLKIQPAELGDSAVYLCASSLDKAGLPSYEQYFGPGTRLTVT.

The chain has TRBV6-4 and TRBJ2-1; 10 nucleotides line up with TRBD2. Unmatched junction bases numbered 5, after V lost 0 bases and J lost 6 bases. The CDR3 extends over 16 amino acids. The germline V gene has CDR1 MRHNA and CDR2 SNTAGT. In DNA, the CDR3 is TGTGCCAGCAGTGACTCAAGCGGGGGGGACCGCAATGAGCAGTTCTTC. This sequence encodes CASSDSSGGDRNEQFF.

CDR3 amino acids: CASSPRIAATWNTIYF. The CDR3 nucleotides read TGTGCCAGCAGCCCCCGGATCGCTGCCACTTGGAACACCATATATTTT. The rearrangement joins TRBV6-6 to TRBJ1-3; D remains ambiguous. Trimming stripped 6 bases from V and 7 bases from J, with 22 bases between. The CDR3 contains 16 residues. Germline V CDR1 and CDR2: MNHNY, SVGAGI (reference sequence).

This chain joins TRBV27 and TRBJ1-5; a possible D gene is TRBD1 (5 bases). V lost 10 bases, J lost 4 bases, and 11 bases lay in between. CDR1 is MNHEY, CDR2 SMNVEV, per germline (reference sequence). The CDR3 consists of 12 residues. The chain's CDR3 is CATDRLNQPQHF. The DNA of the CDR3 is TGTGCCACTGACAGATTAAATCAGCCCCAGCATTTT.